This TCR beta chain derives from a study of T cells in localized non-small cell lung cancer. Study-level findings and limits: A median of about 60 of the top 100 tumor clones appeared in adjacent lung, which was paired and uninvolved.

To note about this clone: Its antigen is as yet unknown.

This CDR3 contains 15 residues. Germline lookup yields CDR1 ENHRY and CDR2 SYGVKD. Trimming at V came to 4 bases and at J to 1 base, leaving 2 bases not matched to a gene. Produced via immunoSEQ multiplex PCR; TCRdb's table is partial and in-frame only. The data contain around 140,000 clones, around 90% of them singletons. The sample was peripheral blood, taken before any cancer treatment. The sequence came from a female donor of 60 years or more with stage I lung adenocarcinoma. The rearrangement uses TRBV10-3 and TRBJ2-4; TRBD2 agrees at 9 bases. The CDR3 is CAISGTSEAKNIQYF. CDR3 nucleotide sequence: TGTGCCATCAGTGGGACTAGCGAGGCCAAAAACATTCAGTACTTC.